The present T cell receptor (beta chain) was sequenced within a study of T cell responses to AZD1222 COVID-19 vaccine. General study findings and limits: Clonal diversity may have been underestimated in mostly white British donors.

Germline-derived CDR1 and CDR2 are MGHRA and YSYEKL. The CDR3 covers 15 residues. V gave up 1 base and J gave up 3 bases; unmatched junction bases: 2. Concerning this clone itself: The antigen is undetermined.

Using immunoSEQ multiplex PCR, the repertoire was profiled, and TCRdb retains in-frame clones only, with some absent. The data show about 97,000 clones, more than 85% seen once. The TCR sequence derives from an adult in good health. The chain carries TRBV4-1 and TRBJ2-1; 8 bases map to TRBD1. Sequenced material: peripheral blood, taken on day 0 of AZD1222 vaccination. CDR3 bases: TGCGCCAGCAGCCAAGCAGGACAGGGCTACAATGAGCAGTTCTTC. It specifies CASSQAGQGYNEQFF.